The T cell receptor (beta chain) under discussion was sequenced for a study of siplizumab effects on memory and regulatory T cells. Sequencing was performed with immunoSEQ multiplex PCR; in TCRdb, only in-frame clones are kept and a portion is missing. The top ten clones hold under 2% of a sample with some 120,000 clones, 90% to 95% of them seen once. The sample was non-Treg CD4+ T cells sorted from blood. The sequence derives from a human donor in good health.

Here the CDR3 DNA reads TGTGCCAGCAGTGCCATTCAGGGGTACAATGAGCAGTTCTTC. Translation: CASSAIQGYNEQFF. The chain employs TRBV6-1 and TRBJ2-1; possible D gene TRBD1, 6 bases. Looked up from germline, CDR1 is MNHNS and CDR2 is SASEGT. CDR3 length: 14 residues. V gave up 4 bases and J gave up 4 bases, with 11 bases separating them.